This T cell receptor (beta chain) was sequenced in a study of blood T cell repertoires in COVID-19. Overall study context: Donors in the United States, Italy and Spain gave samples during acute or convalescent COVID-19. The cDNA or gDNA used as material had been derived from T cells, B-cell-depleted T cells, or PBMCs.

How the authors handled the data: Using reference gene primer amplification, nucleated cell counts were estimated. Method: immunoSEQ multiplex PCR; TCRdb's copy keeps in-frame clones and lacks some. V, J and clone size were drawn from that table, and D and trimming were deduced from the DNA. The table records 50,000 to 70,000 clones, 79% of them present only once. This CDR3 has 15 residues. CDR1 is SGHVS and CDR2 is FNYEAQ in the germline V gene. Trimming cost V 5 bases and J 0 bases, with 14 bases left between them. Sequencing was performed on peripheral blood. The sequence was obtained from a man between 60 and 75 years old with acute or convalescent COVID-19. This chain uses TRBV7-6 with TRBJ2-7; the D gene is possibly TRBD2 (6 bases). The CDR3 is CASSPLPGDSYEQYF. The CDR3 DNA reads as TGTGCCAGCAGCCCACTTCCGGGAGACTCCTACGAGCAGTACTTC.